This T cell receptor beta chain was captured by sequencing in a study of blood T cell repertoires in COVID-19. Overall study context: COVID-19 samples from acute and convalescent phases originated in the United States, Italy and Spain. T cells, B-cell-depleted T cells, or PBMCs supplied cDNA or gDNA.

Per the original methods: Cell counts per sample came from amplifying reference gene primers. Only in-frame clones appear in the TCRdb table, and some are missing; sequencing was by immunoSEQ multiplex PCR. V, J and clone size derive from that table, while D and trimming were established from the DNA sequence. The sample lists some 200,000 clones, approximately 85% occurring once. Germline V gene lookup returns CDR1 WNHNN and CDR2 SYGVQD (reference sequence). There are 14 residues in the CDR3. V lost 6 bases to trimming and J lost 4 bases, with 13 bases between them. This clonotype originated in a woman aged 55-69 years with acute or convalescent COVID-19. The chain combines TRBV10-1 with TRBJ2-4, with D possibly matching TRBD2 (5 bases). The specimen sequenced was peripheral blood. As DNA, the CDR3 is TGCGCCAGCAGCGACGGACTTGCTAAAAACATTCAGTACTTC. Its protein is CASSDGLAKNIQYF.